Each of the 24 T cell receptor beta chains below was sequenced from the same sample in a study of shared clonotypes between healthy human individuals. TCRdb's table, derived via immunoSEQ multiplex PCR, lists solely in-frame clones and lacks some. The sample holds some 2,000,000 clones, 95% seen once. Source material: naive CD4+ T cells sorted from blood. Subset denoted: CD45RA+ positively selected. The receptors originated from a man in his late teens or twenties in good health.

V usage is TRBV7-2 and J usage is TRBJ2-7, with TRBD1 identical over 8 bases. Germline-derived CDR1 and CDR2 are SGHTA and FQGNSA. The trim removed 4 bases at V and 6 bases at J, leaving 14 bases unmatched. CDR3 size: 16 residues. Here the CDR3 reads CASSSILGQGEGEQYF. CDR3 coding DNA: TGTGCCAGCAGCTCTATCCTCGGACAGGGCGAGGGCGAGCAGTACTTC.

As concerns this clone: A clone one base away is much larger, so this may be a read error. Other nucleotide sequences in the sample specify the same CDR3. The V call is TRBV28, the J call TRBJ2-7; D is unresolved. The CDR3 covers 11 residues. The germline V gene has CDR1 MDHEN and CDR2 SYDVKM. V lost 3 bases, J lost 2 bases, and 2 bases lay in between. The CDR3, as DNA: TGTGCCAGCAGTTTTACCTACGAGCAGTACTTC. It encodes CASSFTYEQYF.

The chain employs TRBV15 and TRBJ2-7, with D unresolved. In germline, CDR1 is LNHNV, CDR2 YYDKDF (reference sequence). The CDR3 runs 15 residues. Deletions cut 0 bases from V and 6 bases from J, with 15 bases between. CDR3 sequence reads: CATSRDVGPGSEQYF. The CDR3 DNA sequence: TGTGCCACCAGCAGAGATGTGGGCCCCGGGTCCGAGCAGTACTTC.

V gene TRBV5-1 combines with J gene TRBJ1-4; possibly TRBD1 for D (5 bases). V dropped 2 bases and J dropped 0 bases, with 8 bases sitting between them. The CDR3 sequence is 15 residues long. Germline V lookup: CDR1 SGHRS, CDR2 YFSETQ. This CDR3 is CASSLDSSTNEKLFF. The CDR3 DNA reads TGCGCCAGCAGCTTAGACAGTTCAACTAATGAAAAACTGTTTTTT. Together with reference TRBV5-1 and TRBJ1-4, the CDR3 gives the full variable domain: KAGVTQTPRYLIKTRGQQVTLSCSPISGHRSVSWYQQTPGQGLQFLFEYFSETQRNKGNFPGRFSGRQFSNSRSEMNVSTLELGDSALYLCASSLDSSTNEKLFFGSGTQLSVL.

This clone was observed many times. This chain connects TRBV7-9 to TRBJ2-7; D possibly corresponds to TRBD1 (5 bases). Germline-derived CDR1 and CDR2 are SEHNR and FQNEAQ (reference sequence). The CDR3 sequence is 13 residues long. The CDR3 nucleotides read TGTGCGACGCTCCGGGCAGGGCCATACGAGCAGTACTTC. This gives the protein CATLRAGPYEQYF.

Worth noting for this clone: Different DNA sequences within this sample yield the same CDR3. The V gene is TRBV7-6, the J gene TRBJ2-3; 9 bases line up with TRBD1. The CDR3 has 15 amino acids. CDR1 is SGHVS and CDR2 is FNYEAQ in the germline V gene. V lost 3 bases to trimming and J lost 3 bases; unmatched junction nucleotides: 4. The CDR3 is CASSLGTGRTDTQYF. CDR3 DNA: TGTGCCAGCAGCTTGGGGACAGGGAGGACAGATACGCAGTATTTT. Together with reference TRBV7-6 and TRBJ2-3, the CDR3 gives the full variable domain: GAGVSQSPRYKVTKRGQDVALRCDPISGHVSLYWYRQALGQGPEFLTYFNYEAQQDKSGLPNDRFSAERPEGSISTLTIQRTEQRDSAMYRCASSLGTGRTDTQYFGPGTRLTVL.

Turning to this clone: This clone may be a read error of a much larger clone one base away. In nucleotides, the CDR3 is TGTGCCAGCAGCTCGGGACTAGCGGGGTACGAGCAGTACTTC. Translating it yields CASSSGLAGYEQYF. V usage is TRBV6-1 and J usage is TRBJ2-7, with 13 bases that match TRBD2. Germline CDR1 reads MNHNS; CDR2 reads SASEGT. V shed 6 bases, J shed 4 bases, and the junction held 3 bases outside the gene matches. This CDR3 comprises 14 residues.

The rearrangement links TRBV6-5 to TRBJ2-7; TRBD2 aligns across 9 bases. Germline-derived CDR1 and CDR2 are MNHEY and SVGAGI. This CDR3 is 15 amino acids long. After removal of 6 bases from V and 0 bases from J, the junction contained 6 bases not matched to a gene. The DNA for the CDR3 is TGTGCCAGCAGCCGGACTAGCGCTTCCTCCTACGAGCAGTACTTC. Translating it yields CASSRTSASSYEQYF.

CDR3 sequence (DNA): TGTGCCAGCCGTCCCGGGCGGGAGGAGTACGAGCAGTACTTC. It translates to CASRPGREEYEQYF. The chain couples TRBV5-4 to TRBJ2-7; 8 bases line up with TRBD2. The length of the CDR3 is 14 residues. Germline loops: CDR1 SGHNT, CDR2 YYREEE (reference sequence). The J segment lost 4 bases and the V segment lost 7 bases, leaving 10 bases of the junction unmatched.

CDR3 protein: CASSLYGRAAPTDTQYF. In nucleotides, the CDR3 is TGTGCCAGCAGTTTATACGGGAGGGCCGCACCCACAGATACGCAGTATTTT. The rearrangement uses TRBV27 and TRBJ2-3; 8 bases match TRBD2. V trimming: 1 base; J trimming: 2 bases; junction bases outside the gene matches: 8. This CDR3 has 17 amino acids. CDR1 is MNHEY, CDR2 SMNVEV, per germline (reference sequence).

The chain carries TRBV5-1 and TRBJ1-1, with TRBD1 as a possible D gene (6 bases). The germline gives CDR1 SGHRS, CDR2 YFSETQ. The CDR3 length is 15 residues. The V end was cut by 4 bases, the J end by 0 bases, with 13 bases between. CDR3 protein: CASSPENRVNTEAFF. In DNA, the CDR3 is TGCGCCAGCAGCCCCGAAAACAGGGTGAACACTGAAGCTTTCTTT.

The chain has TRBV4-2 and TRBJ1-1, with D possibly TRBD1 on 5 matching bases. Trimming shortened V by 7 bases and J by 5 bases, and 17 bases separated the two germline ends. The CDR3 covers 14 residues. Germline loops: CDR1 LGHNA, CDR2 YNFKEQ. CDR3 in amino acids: CASTLSGGGTEAFF. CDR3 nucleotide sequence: TGTGCCAGCACCCTTTCTGGGGGGGGGACTGAAGCTTTCTTT.

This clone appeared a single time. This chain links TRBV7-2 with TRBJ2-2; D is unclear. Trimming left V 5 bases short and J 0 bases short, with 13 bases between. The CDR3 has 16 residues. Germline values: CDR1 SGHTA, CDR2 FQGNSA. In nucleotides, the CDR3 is TGTGCCAGCAGCACCCTACAGCTGGCGAACACCGGGGAGCTGTTTTTT. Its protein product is CASSTLQLANTGELFF.

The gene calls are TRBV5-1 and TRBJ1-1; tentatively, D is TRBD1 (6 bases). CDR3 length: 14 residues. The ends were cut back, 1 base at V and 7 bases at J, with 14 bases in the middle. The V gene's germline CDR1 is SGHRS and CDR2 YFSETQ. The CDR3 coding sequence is TGCGCCAGCAGCTTGTTATCGGACAGCAGTGAAGCTTTCTTT. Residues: CASSLLSDSSEAFF.

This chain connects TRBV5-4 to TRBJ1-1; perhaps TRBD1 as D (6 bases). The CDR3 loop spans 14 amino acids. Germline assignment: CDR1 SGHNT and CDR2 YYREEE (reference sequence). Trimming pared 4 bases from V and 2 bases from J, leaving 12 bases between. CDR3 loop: CASSPGASNTEAFF. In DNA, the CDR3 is TGTGCCAGCAGCCCAGGGGCCTCAAACACTGAAGCTTTCTTT. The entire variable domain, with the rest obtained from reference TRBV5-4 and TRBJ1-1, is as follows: ETGVTQSPTHLIKTRGQQVTLRCSSQSGHNTVSWYQQALGQGPQFIFQYYREEENGRGNFPPRFSGLQFPNYSSELNVNALELDDSALYLCASSPGASNTEAFFGQGTRLTVV.

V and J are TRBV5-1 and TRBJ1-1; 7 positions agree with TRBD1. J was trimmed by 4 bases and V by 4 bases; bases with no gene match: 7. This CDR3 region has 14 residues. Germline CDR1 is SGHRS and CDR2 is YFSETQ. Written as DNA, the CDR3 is TGCGCCAGCAGCATAGGGGGCCAGGTCACTGAAGCTTTCTTT. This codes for CASSIGGQVTEAFF.

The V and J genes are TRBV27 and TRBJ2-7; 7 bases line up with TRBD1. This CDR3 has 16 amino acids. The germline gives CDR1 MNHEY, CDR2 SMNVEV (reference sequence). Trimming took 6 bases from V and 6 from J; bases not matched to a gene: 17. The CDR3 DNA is TGTGCCAGCAGCCGTCTCCTCCCGACAGGGTGGGGCGAGCAGTACTTC. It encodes CASSRLLPTGWGEQYF.

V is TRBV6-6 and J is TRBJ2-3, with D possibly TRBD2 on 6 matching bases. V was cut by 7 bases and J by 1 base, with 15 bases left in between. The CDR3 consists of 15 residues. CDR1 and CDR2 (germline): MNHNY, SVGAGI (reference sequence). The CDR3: CASMRDSGRTDTQYF. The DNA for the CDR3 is TGTGCCAGCATGCGGGACTCGGGGCGCACAGATACGCAGTATTTT.

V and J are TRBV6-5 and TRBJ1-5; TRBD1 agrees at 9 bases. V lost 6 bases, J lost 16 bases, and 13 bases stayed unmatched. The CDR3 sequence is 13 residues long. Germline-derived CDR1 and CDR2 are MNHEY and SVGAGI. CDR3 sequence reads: CASRPEPDRGLHF. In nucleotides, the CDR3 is TGTGCCAGCAGACCCGAACCGGACAGGGGCTTACATTTT.

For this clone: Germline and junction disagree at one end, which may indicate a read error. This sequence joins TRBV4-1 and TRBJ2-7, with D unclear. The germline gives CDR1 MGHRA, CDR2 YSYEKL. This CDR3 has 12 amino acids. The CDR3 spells CASSQDRQERNF. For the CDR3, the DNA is TGCGCCAGCAGCCAAGATCGTCAGGAAAGAAACTTC.

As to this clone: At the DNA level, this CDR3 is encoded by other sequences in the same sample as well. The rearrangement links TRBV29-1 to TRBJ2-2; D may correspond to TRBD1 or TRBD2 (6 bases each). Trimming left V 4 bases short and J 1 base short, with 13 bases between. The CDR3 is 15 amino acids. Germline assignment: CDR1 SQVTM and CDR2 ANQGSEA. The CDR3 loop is CSVGGGTGNTGELFF. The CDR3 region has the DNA TGCAGCGTTGGAGGGGGGACGGGGAACACCGGGGAGCTGTTTTTT.

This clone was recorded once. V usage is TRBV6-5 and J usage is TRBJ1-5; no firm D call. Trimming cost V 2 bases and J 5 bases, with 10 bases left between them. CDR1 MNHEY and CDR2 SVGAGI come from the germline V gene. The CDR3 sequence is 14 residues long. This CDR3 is CASSYGLGDQPQHF. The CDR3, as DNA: TGTGCCAGCAGTTACGGGCTCGGGGATCAGCCCCAGCATTTT.

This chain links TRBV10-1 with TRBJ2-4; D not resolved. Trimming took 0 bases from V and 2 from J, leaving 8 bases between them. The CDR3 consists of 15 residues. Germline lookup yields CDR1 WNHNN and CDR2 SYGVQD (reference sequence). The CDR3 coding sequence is TGCGCCAGCAGTGAGTCCAGGCAGCCCAAAAACATTCAGTACTTC. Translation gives CASSESRQPKNIQYF.

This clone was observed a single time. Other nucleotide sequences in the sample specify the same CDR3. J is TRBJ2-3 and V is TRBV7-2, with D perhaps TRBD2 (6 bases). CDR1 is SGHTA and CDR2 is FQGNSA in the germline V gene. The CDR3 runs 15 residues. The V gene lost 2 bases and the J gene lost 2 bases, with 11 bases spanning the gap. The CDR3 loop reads CASSLRREPTDTQYF. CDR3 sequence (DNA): TGTGCCAGCAGCTTAAGACGGGAGCCCACAGATACGCAGTATTTT.